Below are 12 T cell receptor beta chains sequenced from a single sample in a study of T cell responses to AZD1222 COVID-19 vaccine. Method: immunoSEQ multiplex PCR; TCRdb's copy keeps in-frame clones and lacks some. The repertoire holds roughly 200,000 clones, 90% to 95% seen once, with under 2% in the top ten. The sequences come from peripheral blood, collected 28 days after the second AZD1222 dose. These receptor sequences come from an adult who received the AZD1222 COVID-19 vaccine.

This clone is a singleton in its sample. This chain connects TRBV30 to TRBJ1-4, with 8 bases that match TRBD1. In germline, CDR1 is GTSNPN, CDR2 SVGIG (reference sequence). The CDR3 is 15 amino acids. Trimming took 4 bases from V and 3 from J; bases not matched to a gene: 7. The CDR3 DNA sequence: TGTGCCTGGACCAAAGGGACAGGCCCTAATGAAAAACTGTTTTTT. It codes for CAWTKGTGPNEKLFF.

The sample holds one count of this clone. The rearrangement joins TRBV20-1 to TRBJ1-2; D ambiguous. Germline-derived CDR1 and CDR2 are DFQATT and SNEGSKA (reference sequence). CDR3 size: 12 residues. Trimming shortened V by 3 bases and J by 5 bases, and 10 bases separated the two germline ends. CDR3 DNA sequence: TGCAGTGCTAGTGACCGAGGGTATGGCTACACCTTC. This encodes CSASDRGYGYTF.

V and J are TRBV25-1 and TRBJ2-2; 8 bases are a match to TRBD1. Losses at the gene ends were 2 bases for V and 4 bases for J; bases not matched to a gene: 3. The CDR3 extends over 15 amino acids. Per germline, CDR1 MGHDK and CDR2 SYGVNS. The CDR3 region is CASSEVRGPTGELFF. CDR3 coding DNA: TGTGCCAGCAGTGAAGTCAGGGGGCCCACCGGGGAGCTGTTTTTT.

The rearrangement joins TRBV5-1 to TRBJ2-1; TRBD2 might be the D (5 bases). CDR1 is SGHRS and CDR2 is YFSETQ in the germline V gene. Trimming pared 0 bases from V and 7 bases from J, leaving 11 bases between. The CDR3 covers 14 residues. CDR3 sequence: CASSLETDSNEQFF. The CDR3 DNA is TGCGCCAGCAGCTTGGAGACGGACTCGAATGAGCAGTTCTTC.

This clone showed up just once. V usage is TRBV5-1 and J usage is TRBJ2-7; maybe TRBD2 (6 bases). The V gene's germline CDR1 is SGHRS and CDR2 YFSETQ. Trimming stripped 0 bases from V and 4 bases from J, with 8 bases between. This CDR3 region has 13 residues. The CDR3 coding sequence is TGCGCCAGCAGCTTGGGCGGGAAGTACGAGCAGTACTTC. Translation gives CASSLGGKYEQYF.

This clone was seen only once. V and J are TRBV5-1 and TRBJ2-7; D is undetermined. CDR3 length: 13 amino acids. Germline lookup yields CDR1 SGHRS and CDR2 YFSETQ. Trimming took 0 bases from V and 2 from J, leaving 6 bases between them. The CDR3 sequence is CASSLGVAYEQYF. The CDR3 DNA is TGCGCCAGCAGCTTGGGTGTGGCCTACGAGCAGTACTTC. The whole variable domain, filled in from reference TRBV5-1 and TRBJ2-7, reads KAGVTQTPRYLIKTRGQQVTLSCSPISGHRSVSWYQQTPGQGLQFLFEYFSETQRNKGNFPGRFSGRQFSNSRSEMNVSTLELGDSALYLCASSLGVAYEQYFGPGTRLTVT.

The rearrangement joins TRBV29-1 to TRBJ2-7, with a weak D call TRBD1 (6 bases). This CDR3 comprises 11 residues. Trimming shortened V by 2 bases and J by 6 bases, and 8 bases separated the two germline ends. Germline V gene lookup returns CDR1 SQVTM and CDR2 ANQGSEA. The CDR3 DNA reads TGCAGCGTTGAAACAGGGCGCGAGCAGTACTTC. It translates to CSVETGREQYF.

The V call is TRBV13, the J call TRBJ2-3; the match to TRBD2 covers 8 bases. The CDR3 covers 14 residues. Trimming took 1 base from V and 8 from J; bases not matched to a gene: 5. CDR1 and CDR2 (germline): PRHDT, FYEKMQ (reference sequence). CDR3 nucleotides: TGTGCCAGCAGCTTAGCGGGACTAGACGGTACGCAGTATTTT. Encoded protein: CASSLAGLDGTQYF.

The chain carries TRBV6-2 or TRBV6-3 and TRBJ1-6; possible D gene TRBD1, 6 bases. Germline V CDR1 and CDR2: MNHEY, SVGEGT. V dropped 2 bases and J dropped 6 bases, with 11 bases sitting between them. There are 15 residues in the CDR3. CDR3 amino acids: CASSYARQANSPLHF. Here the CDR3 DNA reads TGTGCCAGCAGTTACGCTCGACAGGCTAATTCACCCCTCCACTTT.

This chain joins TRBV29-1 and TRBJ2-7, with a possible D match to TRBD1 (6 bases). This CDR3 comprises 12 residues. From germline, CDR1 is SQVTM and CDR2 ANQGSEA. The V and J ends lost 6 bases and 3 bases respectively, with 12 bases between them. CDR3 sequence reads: CSVRDTVYEQYF. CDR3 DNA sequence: TGCAGCGTACGGGACACCGTCTACGAGCAGTACTTC.

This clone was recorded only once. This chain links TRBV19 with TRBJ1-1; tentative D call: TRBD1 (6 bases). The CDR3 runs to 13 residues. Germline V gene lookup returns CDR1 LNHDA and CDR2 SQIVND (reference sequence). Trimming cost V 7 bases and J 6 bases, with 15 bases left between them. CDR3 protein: CASNEGVWAEAFF. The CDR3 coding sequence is TGTGCCAGTAATGAGGGGGTGTGGGCTGAAGCTTTCTTT. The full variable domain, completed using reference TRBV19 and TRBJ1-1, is DGGITQSPKYLFRKEGQNVTLSCEQNLNHDAMYWYRQDPGQGLRLIYYSQIVNDFQKGDIAEGYSVSREKKESFPLTVTSAQKNPTAFYLCASNEGVWAEAFFGQGTRLTVV.

CDR3 nucleotides: TGTGCCAGCAGCCTCACCCCCGAGACCTACGAGCAGTACTTC. It codes for CASSLTPETYEQYF. The rearrangement links TRBV5-5 to TRBJ2-7; D gene unclear. This CDR3 has 14 residues. The ends were cut back, 4 bases at V and 2 bases at J, with 13 bases in the middle. The germline CDR1 and CDR2 sequences are SGHKS and YYEKEE (reference sequence).